Following are 22 T cell receptor beta chains from one sample sequenced in a study of blood T cell repertoires in COVID-19. Sequencing used immunoSEQ multiplex PCR; TCRdb keeps in-frame clones, though not all of them. The repertoire has 90,000 to 140,000 clones, about 75% of them found once; the top ten carry roughly a fifth. Sequencing used peripheral blood. The receptors were sampled from a woman between 70 and 85 years old with acute or convalescent COVID-19.

The chain couples TRBV9 to TRBJ1-2, with D possibly matching TRBD1 (6 bases). Germline-derived CDR1 and CDR2 are SGDLS and YYNGEE. The ends were cut back, 5 bases at V and 2 bases at J, with 19 bases in the middle. This CDR3 contains 16 residues. CDR3 protein: CASSVQTGNLNYGYTF. The CDR3 bases are TGTGCCAGCAGTGTTCAGACAGGTAACCTCAACTATGGCTACACCTTC.

J is TRBJ2-5 and V is TRBV11-2; 7 bases line up with TRBD1. J lost 0 bases, V lost 4 bases, and 11 bases had no gene match. Germline lookup yields CDR1 SGHAT and CDR2 FQNNGV. CDR3 length: 17 residues. CDR3 in DNA: TGTGCCAGCAGCTACTTCACAGGGGTCCCGAACCAAGAGACCCAGTACTTC. It codes for CASSYFTGVPNQETQYF.

The chain combines TRBV3-1 (or the pseudogene TRBV3-2) with TRBJ1-6; 8 nucleotides match TRBD1. The trim removed 5 bases at V and 10 bases at J, leaving 10 bases unmatched. Per the germline V gene, CDR1 is LGHDT and CDR2 is YNNKEL (reference sequence). The CDR3 has 15 amino acids. The CDR3 bases are TGTGCCAGCAGCTTGGACAGGGACAGACCCTCACCCCTCCACTTT. Its translation is CASSLDRDRPSPLHF.

V usage is TRBV15 and J usage is TRBJ1-4; tentatively, D is TRBD1 (5 bases). The V end lost 0 bases, the J end lost 8 bases, and 13 bases lay between the germline ends. Germline CDR1 reads LNHNV; CDR2 reads YYDKDF (reference sequence). This CDR3 is built from 15 residues. CDR3 protein: CATSRDRGVEEKLFF. The CDR3 region has the DNA TGTGCCACCAGCAGAGATCGGGGGGTGGAAGAAAAACTGTTTTTT.

There are a few counts of this clone. This sequence joins TRBV5-1 and TRBJ1-4, with 12 positions matching TRBD1. Per germline, CDR1 SGHRS and CDR2 YFSETQ. V lost 4 bases and J lost 0; bases outside the gene matches: 13. This CDR3 is built from 20 residues. In DNA, the CDR3 is TGCGCCAGCAGCCGTGTTGGGACAGGGGGCCCTATTGCAACTAATGAAAAACTGTTTTTT. This sequence encodes CASSRVGTGGPIATNEKLFF.

The V and J genes are TRBV19 and TRBJ1-2; 7 bases align to TRBD1. This CDR3 spans 14 amino acids. From germline, CDR1 is LNHDA and CDR2 SQIVND (reference sequence). Losses at the gene ends were 4 bases for V and 1 base for J; bases not matched to a gene: 3. The CDR3: CASSKGGFNYGYTF. CDR3 coding DNA: TGTGCCAGTAGTAAAGGGGGCTTTAACTATGGCTACACCTTC.

The rearrangement joins TRBV6-5 to TRBJ1-5; possible D gene TRBD1, 5 bases. The CDR3 is 11 amino acids. Trimming pared 5 bases from V and 6 bases from J, leaving 5 bases between. The germline V gene encodes CDR1 MNHEY and CDR2 SVGAGI. In DNA, the CDR3 is TGTGCCAGCAGTCAGGGTCAGCCCCAGCATTTT. It is translated as CASSQGQPQHF.

The CDR3 spells CASSSSFGGAEKLFF. CDR3 sequence (DNA): TGTGCCAGCAGCTCTTCCTTCGGGGGGGCTGAAAAACTGTTTTTT. This chain joins TRBV7-8 and TRBJ1-4; D perhaps matches TRBD1 (6 bases). The CDR3 extends over 15 amino acids. With 4 bases removed from V and 7 bases from J, the gap between germline ends came to 16 bases. CDR1 SGHVS and CDR2 FQNEAQ come from the germline V gene. Full variable domain (rest looked up from reference TRBV7-8 and TRBJ1-4): GAGVSQSPRYKVAKRGQDVALRCDPISGHVSLFWYQQALGQGPEFLTYFQNEAQLDKSGLPSDRFFAERPEGSVSTLKIQRTQQEDSAVYLCASSSSFGGAEKLFFGSGTQLSVL.

The chain joins TRBV3-1 (or the pseudogene TRBV3-2) to TRBJ1-1; 7 nucleotides match TRBD1. This CDR3 is 14 amino acids long. J lost 1 base, V lost 6 bases, and 5 bases had no gene match. From germline, CDR1 is LGHDT and CDR2 YNNKEL (reference sequence). The CDR3, as DNA: TGTGCCAGCAGACGACAGGGACCGAACACTGAAGCTTTCTTT. This gives the protein CASRRQGPNTEAFF.

This chain uses TRBV6-5 with TRBJ1-2, with 9 bases matching TRBD1. CDR1 is MNHEY and CDR2 is SVGAGI in the germline V gene. J was trimmed by 2 bases and V by 4 bases; bases with no gene match: 8. The CDR3 loop spans 16 amino acids. The CDR3 region is CASSSPLQGANYGYTF. CDR3 nucleotides: TGTGCCAGCAGTTCCCCCCTACAGGGGGCGAACTATGGCTACACCTTC.

The chain has TRBV5-4 and TRBJ2-1, with 10 bases identical to TRBD1. V was pared by 4 bases and J by 6 bases, with 10 bases of the junction left unmatched. Germline assignment: CDR1 SGHNT and CDR2 YYREEE (reference sequence). The CDR3 sequence is 16 residues long. The CDR3 loop is CASSLPGQGFLNEQFF. CDR3 DNA sequence: TGTGCCAGCAGCCTTCCGGGACAGGGGTTTCTCAATGAGCAGTTCTTC. Variable domain in full (rest from reference TRBV5-4 and TRBJ2-1): ETGVTQSPTHLIKTRGQQVTLRCSSQSGHNTVSWYQQALGQGPQFIFQYYREEENGRGNFPPRFSGLQFPNYSSELNVNALELDDSALYLCASSLPGQGFLNEQFFGPGTRLTVL.

This sequence joins TRBV6-5 and TRBJ2-7; TRBD1 agrees at 7 bases. Germline-derived CDR1 and CDR2 are MNHEY and SVGAGI. V was clipped by 6 bases and J by 0 bases; unmatched bases: 8. This CDR3 has 15 residues. CDR3 in amino acids: CASSRKQGSSYEQYF. The CDR3 DNA reads TGTGCCAGCAGCCGTAAACAGGGGAGCTCCTACGAGCAGTACTTC.

The rearrangement uses TRBV28 and TRBJ1-1; TRBD1 aligns across 8 bases. The junction had 8 bases not matched to a gene; V was cut back by 4 bases and J by 4 bases. The CDR3 extends over 15 amino acids. CDR1 and CDR2 (germline): MDHEN, SYDVKM. CDR3 loop: CASSSQGVAGTEAFF. CDR3 nucleotide sequence: TGTGCCAGCAGTTCACAGGGGGTTGCGGGCACTGAAGCTTTCTTT. Together with reference TRBV28 and TRBJ1-1, the CDR3 gives the full variable domain: DVKVTQSSRYLVKRTGEKVFLECVQDMDHENMFWYRQDPGLGLRLIYFSYDVKMKEKGDIPEGYSVSREKKERFSLILESASTNQTSMYLCASSSQGVAGTEAFFGQGTRLTVV.

This clone was found a few times. The CDR3: CASRDDRGLNGELFF. The CDR3 bases are TGTGCCAGCAGAGATGACAGGGGGCTTAACGGGGAGCTGTTTTTT. This chain links TRBV7-9 with TRBJ2-2; 10 bases match TRBD1. The CDR3 has 15 amino acids. Germline CDR1 reads SEHNR; CDR2 reads FQNEAQ (reference sequence). V was clipped by 6 bases and J by 7 bases; unmatched bases: 8.

CDR3 DNA: TGTGCCAGCAGCTTAGGCTTCCAGCGGGGGAGGTCCGGGGAGCTGTTTTTT. This encodes CASSLGFQRGRSGELFF. The chain links TRBV7-9 to TRBJ2-2, with TRBD2 matching over 8 bases. After removal of 1 base from V and 6 bases from J, the junction contained 10 bases not matched to a gene. Germline CDR1 is SEHNR and CDR2 is FQNEAQ (reference sequence). CDR3 size: 17 residues.

This clone was detected only a few times. The rearrangement uses TRBV4-1 and TRBJ2-3, with D uncertain. CDR1 is MGHRA and CDR2 is YSYEKL in the germline V gene. The CDR3 is 12 amino acids. With 6 bases removed from V and 2 bases from J, the gap between germline ends came to 6 bases. The CDR3 bases are TGCGCCAGCAGGGAGAACACAGATACGCAGTATTTT. Protein sequence: CASRENTDTQYF.

The chain combines TRBV6-5 with TRBJ1-1; 12 bases fit TRBD1. The CDR3 sequence is 15 residues long. V was pared by 8 bases and J by 5 bases, with 9 bases of the junction left unmatched. Germline CDR1 and CDR2: MNHEY and SVGAGI. This chain's CDR3 is CASPRDRGLRTEAFF. Written as DNA, the CDR3 is TGTGCCAGCCCCCGGGACAGGGGGCTAAGGACTGAAGCTTTCTTT.

The J gene is TRBJ1-1, the V gene TRBV5-1; D not resolved. Germline values: CDR1 SGHRS, CDR2 YFSETQ. V was shortened by 5 bases and J by 4 bases, with 15 bases between the two germline ends. The CDR3 consists of 14 residues. The CDR3 spells CASSSGMGVTEAFF. In nucleotides, the CDR3 is TGCGCCAGCAGTTCCGGGATGGGTGTCACTGAAGCTTTCTTT.

CDR3 loop: CASRDYGSYNEQFF. As DNA, the CDR3 is TGTGCCAGCAGGGACTACGGCTCCTACAATGAGCAGTTCTTC. J is TRBJ2-1 and V is TRBV7-9, with D possibly TRBD2 on 6 matching bases. V lost 6 bases and J 0 bases, leaving 9 bases between the germline ends. CDR3 size: 14 residues. Germline V gene sequence: CDR1 SEHNR, CDR2 FQNEAQ (reference sequence).

The V gene is TRBV30, the J gene TRBJ2-2; D remains unclear. Trimming took 3 bases from V and 1 from J, leaving 3 bases between them. Germline V gene sequence: CDR1 GTSNPN, CDR2 SVGIG (reference sequence). The CDR3 has 12 amino acids. CDR3 amino acids: CAWSQNTGELFF. CDR3 bases: TGTGCCTGGAGCCAGAACACCGGGGAGCTGTTTTTT.

This clone was seen just once. V usage is TRBV10-3 and J usage is TRBJ1-1; the D gene is possibly TRBD1 (5 bases). CDR1 is ENHRY, CDR2 SYGVKD, per germline. V lost 8 bases and J lost 1, with 14 bases in between. The CDR3 sequence is 14 residues long. The CDR3 nucleotides read TGTGCCATCTGTTTCGGGGGAGGGAACACTGAAGCTTTCTTT. This codes for CAICFGGGNTEAFF.

This sequence joins TRBV7-2 and TRBJ2-3, with D tentatively TRBD2 (6 bases). With 0 bases removed from V and 2 bases from J, the gap between germline ends came to 18 bases. This CDR3 contains 18 residues. CDR1 is SGHTA, CDR2 FQGNSA, per germline. In DNA form, the CDR3 reads TGTGCCAGCAGCTTAGCCCCGCGGAGGGACTTATACACAGATACGCAGTATTTT. As protein: CASSLAPRRDLYTDTQYF.